This T cell receptor beta chain was found in a study of human T cells and chemical hapten exposure. Each CDR3 protein is one row after TCRdb ran MiXCR on the RACE reads. The data contain about 96,000 distinct CDR3 sequences, 7.5% to 10% of them seen just once; the ten biggest clones take up about 2%. The time point: patch test 2, 6 weeks after DPC sensitization. Treatment here: therapeutic diphenylcyclopropenone sensitization with weekly scalp DPC. This clonotype was seen ten or more times. The CDR3 contains 11 residues. V shed 1 base and J shed 12 bases, with 7 bases lying between them. The V call is TRBV12-3 or TRBV12-4, the J call TRBJ2-1; D is unclear. Sequenced material: whole blood, taken in connection with sensitization to the hapten diphenylcyclopropenone (DPC). This TCR was recovered from a woman aged 40 to 50 with alopecia areata. Some clones in this sample may be carry-over from other donors' samples. For the CDR3, the DNA is TGTGCCAGCAGTTTAGACACGGGGCAGTTCTTC. Its translation is CASSLDTGQFF.